The rows below give T cell receptor beta chains drawn from one sample of a study of CD8 T cells in Susac syndrome. TCRdb used MiXCR to reprocess the immunoSEQ multiplex PCR reads, holding one entry per CDR3 protein. The sample holds 150,000 to 200,000 distinct CDR3 sequences, about 95% seen once. Sequenced: CD8+ T cells from PBMCs. The receptors shown here come from a human donor with multiple sclerosis. Both conserved end residues are part of each CDR3. The D gene is left open where the match is weak. Expanded clones are given a class, and other clones once, few, many or no size at all.

>NA|NA|TRBJ1-4|TRBV15
TGTGCCACCAGCCCCTCTCGGCCTAATGAAAAACTGTTTTTT
CATSPSRPNEKLFF
>NA|NA|TRBJ1-5|TRBV27
TGTGCCAGCAGTCCCTATAGCAATCAGCCCCAGCATTTT
CASSPYSNQPQHF
>NA|NA|TRBJ1-2|TRBV13
TGTGCCAGCTTCGGGGGGAGGGATGGCTACACCTTC
CASFGGRDGYTF
>TRBD2|NA|TRBJ2-7|TRBV2
TGTGCCAGCAGTTCGTATAGCGGGAGGGTTCTCTACGAGCAGTACTTC
CASSSYSGRVLYEQYF
>NA|NA|TRBJ1-6|TRBV6-5
TGTGCCAGCAGCATTGGGACCGCAGCGCCCCTCCACTTT
CASSIGTAAPLHF
>NA|NA|TRBJ1-2|TRBV9
TGTGCCAGCAGTGACAACCCACGGGACCCCCTAACTCTCGGTGGCTACACCTTC
CASSDNPRDPLTLGGYTF
>TRBD1|NA|TRBJ1-6|TRBV7-9
TGTGCCAGCAGCCCAACTGACAGGGATCGTAATTCACCCCTCCACTTT
CASSPTDRDRNSPLHF
>NA|NA|TRBJ2-1|TRBV3-1
TGTGCCAGCAGCCAAGATCGTTTCGGAGGGGAATGGCGAGGAGCGCAGTTCTTC
CASSQDRFGGEWRGAQFF
>NA|NA|TRBJ2-7|TRBV7-9
TGTGCCAGCAGCTTACAAGGCAACGACTACGAGCAGTACTTC
CASSLQGNDYEQYF
>TRBD1|once|TRBJ2-7|TRBV20-1
TGCAGTGCTACACAGGGGGTCTACGAGCAGTACTTC
CSATQGVYEQYF
>TRBD2|NA|TRBJ2-7|TRBV20-1
TGCAGTGCACGGGCTAGCGGATTTTCCTACGAGCAGTACTTC
CSARASGFSYEQYF
>TRBD1|NA|TRBJ1-5|TRBV20-1
TGCAGTGCCCTTACGACAGGGGTGCGACAGCCCCAGCATTTT
CSALTTGVRQPQHF
>TRBD2|NA|TRBJ2-5|TRBV6-1
TGTGCCAGCATTCAAGGGAGGATAGCGGGAGGCCAGGGGGAGACCCAGTACTTC
CASIQGRIAGGQGETQYF
>NA|NA|TRBJ2-1|TRBV27
TGTGCCAGCAGCACTAGCATGAACAATGAGCAGTTCTTC
CASSTSMNNEQFF
>TRBD1|NA|TRBJ1-5|TRBV6-1
TGTGCCAGCAGTGAATTGGGACAGGGGGCGCGTCAGCCCCAGCATTTT
CASSELGQGARQPQHF
>NA|few|TRBJ2-7|TRBV25-1
TGTGCCAGCAGTGAAAGCCACTACGAGCAGTACTTC
CASSESHYEQYF
>NA|NA|TRBJ2-5|TRBV5-4
TGTGCCAGCAGCAGGGGACACGAAGAGACCCAGTACTTC
CASSRGHEETQYF
>TRBD2|NA|TRBJ2-3|TRBV3-1
TGTGCCAGCAGCCAAGGGCGACTAGCGGGGCCCAGCACAGATACGCAGTATTTT
CASSQGRLAGPSTDTQYF
>TRBD1|once|TRBJ2-1|TRBV2
TGTGCCAGCGCCAATTCCAGGGGGCTGGGCGCGTACAATGAGCAGTTCTTC
CASANSRGLGAYNEQFF
>TRBD1|NA|TRBJ2-5|TRBV9
TGTGCCAGCAGCGTAGAAGGGACAGGGCAAGAGACCCAGTACTTC
CASSVEGTGQETQYF
>TRBD2|NA|TRBJ2-1|TRBV28
TGTACCAGCAGTTTAAGTCGGGGGAGGGTTCATGGCTCCTACAATGAGCAGTTCTTC
CTSSLSRGRVHGSYNEQFF
>NA|NA|TRBJ2-2|TRBV14
TGTGCCAGCAGCCAAGCAGCGGCGAACACCGGGGAGCTGTTTTTT
CASSQAAANTGELFF
>TRBD2|NA|TRBJ2-1|TRBV27
TGTGCCAGCAGACGAGGGACTAGCGGGATATACAATGAGCAGTTCTTC
CASRRGTSGIYNEQFF
>NA|NA|TRBJ2-3|TRBV11-2
TGTGCCAGCAGCTTAGGCGGCTTCTCGACGCAGTATTTT
CASSLGGFSTQYF
>NA|once|TRBJ1-3|TRBV3-1
TGTGCCAGCAGCCTCGGGCCCTTCTCTGGAAACACCATATATTTT
CASSLGPFSGNTIYF
>NA|NA|TRBJ2-1|TRBV2
TGTGCCAGCCCGGGAAGGGCAGGTTCCTACAATGAGCAGTTCTTC
CASPGRAGSYNEQFF
>NA|NA|TRBJ1-1|TRBV5-6
TGTGCCAGCAGCTCTGGACAAGGCATGAACACTGAAGCTTTCTTT
CASSSGQGMNTEAFF
>TRBD1|NA|TRBJ1-2|TRBV27
TGTGCCAGCGGTAACAGGGGGCAGATTGGCTACACCTTC
CASGNRGQIGYTF
>TRBD1|NA|TRBJ1-2|TRBV29-1
TGCAGCGTGAGACAGGGGGCCTATGGCTACACCTTC
CSVRQGAYGYTF
>TRBD1|NA|TRBJ1-2|TRBV29-1
TGCAGCGTTGCAGGGGGGGATGACGGCTACACCTTC
CSVAGGDDGYTF
>NA|NA|TRBJ2-5|TRBV7-4
TGTGCCAGCAGCCAACTCGGGACATCCTTCGGGGAGACCCAGTACTTC
CASSQLGTSFGETQYF
>NA|NA|TRBJ2-5|TRBV29-1
TGCAGCGTTGATCTTCGGGGGTCTGGCCAAGAGACCCAGTACTTC
CSVDLRGSGQETQYF
>NA|NA|TRBJ1-5|TRBV29-1
TGCAGCGTTGCGGAAGACGGTGGGGACAATCAGCCCCAGCATTTT
CSVAEDGGDNQPQHF
>TRBD1|NA|TRBJ2-7|TRBV29-1
TGCAGCGTTGAAAAGGGGGCTGGTTACGAGCAGTACTTC
CSVEKGAGYEQYF
>NA|NA|TRBJ2-6|TRBV19
TGTGCCAGTAGTATTTCTGGGGCCAACGTCCTGACTTTC
CASSISGANVLTF
>NA|NA|TRBJ1-5|TRBV5-1
TGCGCCAGCAGCTTGTTGGGGGAACAGCCCCAGCATTTT
CASSLLGEQPQHF
>TRBD2|NA|TRBJ2-1|TRBV20-1
TGCAGTGCTAGGTGGGGGACTAGCGGGAGTGGCGTTTACAATGAGCAGTTCTTC
CSARWGTSGSGVYNEQFF
>NA|NA|TRBJ1-5|TRBV24-1
TGTGCCACCAGTCCTGGACAGAATCAGCCCCAGCATTTT
CATSPGQNQPQHF
>NA|NA|TRBJ2-7|TRBV29-1
TGCAGCGTTGAATCCGGGATCGAGCAGTACTTC
CSVESGIEQYF
>NA|NA|TRBJ2-2|TRBV9
TGTGCCAGCAGCGTATTGACCGGCGGGGAGCTGTTTTTT
CASSVLTGGELFF
>NA|NA|TRBJ2-6|TRBV7-8
TGTGCCAGCAGCGACCCCCAGGACAGATATGCTGGGGCCAACGTCCTGACTTTC
CASSDPQDRYAGANVLTF
>NA|NA|TRBJ2-5|TRBV20-1
TGCAGTGCTGGGGGACTGGAGCAAGAGACCCAGTACTTC
CSAGGLEQETQYF
>NA|NA|TRBJ2-5|TRBV6-2/TRBV6-3
TGTGCCAGCAGTGACCGAATGCTACAAGAGACCCAGTACTTC
CASSDRMLQETQYF
>TRBD1|NA|TRBJ2-5|TRBV5-1
TGCGCCAGCAGCTTGGACCAGGGGGCGGTGGAGACCCAGTACTTC
CASSLDQGAVETQYF
>NA|NA|TRBJ2-3|TRBV19
TGTGCCAGTACGGACGGCCCAGATACGCAGTATTTT
CASTDGPDTQYF
>TRBD2|NA|TRBJ2-3|TRBV2
TGTGCCAGCATGGCGGGAGACAGAGATACGCAGTATTTT
CASMAGDRDTQYF
>NA|NA|TRBJ2-1|TRBV5-6
TGTGCCAGCAGCTTCCTAGATGAGCAGTTCTTC
CASSFLDEQFF
>NA|NA|TRBJ2-7|TRBV15
TGTGCCACCAGCAGAGATGCCGGAGGCGACGAGCAGTACTTC
CATSRDAGGDEQYF
>NA|NA|TRBJ2-7|TRBV20-1
TGCAGTGCTAGAGATTCCAGTGCCCCTCTTTACGAGCAGTACTTC
CSARDSSAPLYEQYF
>NA|NA|TRBJ2-1|TRBV30
TGTGCCTGGGGACTTAATGAGCAGTTCTTC
CAWGLNEQFF
>NA|few|TRBJ1-5|TRBV5-4
TGTGCCAGCAGCTTGGGGACGGGTAGCAATCAGCCCCAGCATTTT
CASSLGTGSNQPQHF
>TRBD2|NA|TRBJ2-7|TRBV2
TGTGCCAGCAGAGATCTAGCGGGAGTCTCCTACGAGCAGTACTTC
CASRDLAGVSYEQYF
>TRBD2|NA|TRBJ2-1|TRBV3-1
TGTGCCAGCAGCCAGACTAGCGGATTGTACAATGAGCAGTTCTTC
CASSQTSGLYNEQFF
>NA|NA|TRBJ1-1|TRBV2
TGTGCCAGCGAAGGACTCCTGAACACTGAAGCTTTCTTT
CASEGLLNTEAFF
>NA|NA|TRBJ2-7|TRBV7-9
TGTGCCAGCTCAGGGTTCTCCTACGAGCAGTACTTC
CASSGFSYEQYF
>TRBD1|NA|TRBJ1-2|TRBV7-9
TGTGCCAGCAGCATAGAAATGACAGGGGGACGCGGCTACACCTTC
CASSIEMTGGRGYTF
>TRBD1|NA|TRBJ2-1|TRBV9
TGTGCCAGCAGCGGAAGGGACAGGGCGGTCGATGAGCAGTTCTTC
CASSGRDRAVDEQFF
>NA|NA|TRBJ2-6|TRBV7-9
TGTGCCAGCAGCCTAAAACTCAGGGGAAGCTTCGTCCTGACTTTC
CASSLKLRGSFVLTF
>TRBD2|NA|TRBJ2-2|TRBV20-1
TGCAGTGCTAGAGATCCTAGCGGGATCAACACCGGGGAGCTGTTTTTT
CSARDPSGINTGELFF
>TRBD2|once|TRBJ2-3|TRBV10-2
TGCGCCAGCAGTAATAGCGGGGGCACAGATACGCAGTATTTT
CASSNSGGTDTQYF